This TCR beta chain was recovered during a study of technical replicates of blood from several donors. Profiled with immunoSEQ multiplex PCR; TCRdb holds only in-frame clones, not every one. The sample shows over 25,000 clones, roughly 92% of them seen only once. The CDR3 is made up of 15 amino acids. Germline V CDR1 and CDR2: SGHVS, FNYEAQ. V was shortened by 2 bases and J by 4 bases, with 14 bases between the two germline ends. This chain uses TRBV7-6 with TRBJ2-5; possible D gene TRBD2, 5 bases. The sample comprised PBMCs. The clonotype originates from a human donor in good health. Some clones in this sample may be carry-over from other donors' samples. The CDR3 sequence is CASSLQAAAGETQYF. The CDR3 DNA follows: TGTGCCAGCAGCTTACAGGCTGCGGCGGGAGAGACCCAGTACTTC.